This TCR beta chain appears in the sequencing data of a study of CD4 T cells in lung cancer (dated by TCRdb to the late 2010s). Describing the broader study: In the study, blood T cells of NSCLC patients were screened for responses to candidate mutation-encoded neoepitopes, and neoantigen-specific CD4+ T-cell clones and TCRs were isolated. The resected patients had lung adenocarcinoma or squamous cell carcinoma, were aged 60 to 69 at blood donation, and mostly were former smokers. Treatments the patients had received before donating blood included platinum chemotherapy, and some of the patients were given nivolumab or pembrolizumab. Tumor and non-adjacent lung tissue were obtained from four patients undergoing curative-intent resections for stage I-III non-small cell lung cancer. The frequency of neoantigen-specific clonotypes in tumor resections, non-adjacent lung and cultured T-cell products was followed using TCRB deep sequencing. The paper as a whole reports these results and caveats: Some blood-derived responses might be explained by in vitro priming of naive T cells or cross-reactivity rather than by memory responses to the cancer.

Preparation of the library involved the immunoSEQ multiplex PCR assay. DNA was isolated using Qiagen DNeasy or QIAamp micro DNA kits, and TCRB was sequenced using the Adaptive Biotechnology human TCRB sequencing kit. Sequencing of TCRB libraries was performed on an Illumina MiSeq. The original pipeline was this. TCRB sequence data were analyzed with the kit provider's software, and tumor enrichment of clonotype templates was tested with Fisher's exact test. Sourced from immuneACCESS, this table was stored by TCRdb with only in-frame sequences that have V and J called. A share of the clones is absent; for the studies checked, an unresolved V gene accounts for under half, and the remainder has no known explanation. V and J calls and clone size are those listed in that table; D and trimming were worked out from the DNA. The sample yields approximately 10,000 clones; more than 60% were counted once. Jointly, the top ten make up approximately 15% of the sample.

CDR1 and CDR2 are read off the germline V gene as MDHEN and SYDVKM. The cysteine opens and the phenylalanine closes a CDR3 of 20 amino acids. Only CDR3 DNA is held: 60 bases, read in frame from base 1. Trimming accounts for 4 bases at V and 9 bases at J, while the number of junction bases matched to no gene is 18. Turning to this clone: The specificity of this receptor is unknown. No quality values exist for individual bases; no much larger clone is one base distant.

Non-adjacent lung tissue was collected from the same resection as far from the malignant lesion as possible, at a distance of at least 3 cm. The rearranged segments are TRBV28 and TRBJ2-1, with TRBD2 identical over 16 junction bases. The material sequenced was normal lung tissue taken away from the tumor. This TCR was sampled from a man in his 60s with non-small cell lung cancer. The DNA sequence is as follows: TGTGCCAGCAGTTCCGGACCTCGGGGGACTAGCGGGAGGGTTTGGGCTGAGCAGTTCTTC. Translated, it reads CASSSGPRGTSGRVWAEQFF.